Detailed here is one T cell receptor (beta chain). This record belongs to a study of T cell changes during pregnancy in multiple sclerosis. CDR3 length: 15 amino acids. V was shortened by 1 base and J by 2 bases, with 12 bases between the two germline ends. Germline V lookup: CDR1 SGDLS, CDR2 YYNGEE. Clones were read by immunoSEQ multiplex PCR, and TCRdb kept only the in-frame ones, dropping some. This table has approximately 80,000 clones, around 90% appearing once. Sample: PBMCs, taken in the first trimester of pregnancy. J is TRBJ2-5 and V is TRBV9, with D maybe TRBD1 (5 bases). The clonotype originates from a female donor in good health, serving as a control in a pregnancy study. Some clones in this sample may be carry-over from other donors' samples. CDR3 nucleotide sequence: TGTGCCAGCAGCGTATTGGCAGGGCCTCAAGAGACCCAGTACTTC. It encodes CASSVLAGPQETQYF.